The clone carrying this T cell receptor (beta chain) was counted ten times or more. This sample's TCRbeta library carried unique molecular identifier barcodes. TCRdb used MiXCR to reprocess the PCR reads, holding one entry per CDR3 protein. The table has roughly 200,000 distinct CDR3 sequences, about 6.8% seen once; the top ten hold roughly 3%. The sample is drawn from a study of T-cell reconstitution after alpha-beta-depleted transplantation in children. The CDR3 contains 16 residues. V lost 4 bases, J lost 1 base, and 9 bases stayed unmatched. Germline assignment: CDR1 SGHRS and CDR2 YFSETQ. Sequencing used PBMCs from the stem cell graft donor, obtained from the stem cell graft. This TCR derives from a human donor who donated a stem cell graft to a child with Wiskott-Aldrich syndrome. The rearrangement joins TRBV5-1 to TRBJ2-7, with 9 bases that match TRBD1. CDR3 nucleotides: TGCGCCAGCAGCCAACTAGACAGGGGGGATTCCTACGAGCAGTACTTC. Translation gives CASSQLDRGDSYEQYF.